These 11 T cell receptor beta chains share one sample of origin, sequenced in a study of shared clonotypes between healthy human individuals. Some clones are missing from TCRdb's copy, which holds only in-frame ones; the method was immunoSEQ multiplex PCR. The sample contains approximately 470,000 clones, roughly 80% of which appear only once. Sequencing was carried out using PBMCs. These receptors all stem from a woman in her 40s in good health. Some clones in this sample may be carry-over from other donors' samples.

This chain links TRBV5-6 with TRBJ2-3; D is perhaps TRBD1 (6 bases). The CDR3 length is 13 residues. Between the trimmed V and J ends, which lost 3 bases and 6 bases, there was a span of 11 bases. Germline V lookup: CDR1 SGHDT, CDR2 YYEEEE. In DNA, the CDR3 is TGTGCCAGCAGCTGGACAGCCGCGGATACGCAGTATTTT. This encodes CASSWTAADTQYF. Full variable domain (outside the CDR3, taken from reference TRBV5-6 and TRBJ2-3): DAGVTQSPTHLIKTRGQQVTLRCSPKSGHDTVSWYQQALGQGPQFIFQYYEEEERQRGNFPDRFSGHQFPNYSSELNVNALLLGDSALYLCASSWTAADTQYFGPGTRLTVL.

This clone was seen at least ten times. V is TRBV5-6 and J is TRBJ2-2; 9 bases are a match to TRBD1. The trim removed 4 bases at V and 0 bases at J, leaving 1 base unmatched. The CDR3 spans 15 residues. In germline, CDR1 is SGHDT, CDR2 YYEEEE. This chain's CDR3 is CASSRDRANTGELFF. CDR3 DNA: TGTGCCAGCAGCAGGGACAGGGCGAACACCGGGGAGCTGTTTTTT.

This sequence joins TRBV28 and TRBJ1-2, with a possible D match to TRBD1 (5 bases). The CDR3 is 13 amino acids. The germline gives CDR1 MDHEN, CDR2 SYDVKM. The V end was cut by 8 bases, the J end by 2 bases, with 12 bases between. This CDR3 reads CASAKGPNYGYTF. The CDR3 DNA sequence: TGTGCCAGCGCCAAGGGACCCAACTATGGCTACACCTTC.

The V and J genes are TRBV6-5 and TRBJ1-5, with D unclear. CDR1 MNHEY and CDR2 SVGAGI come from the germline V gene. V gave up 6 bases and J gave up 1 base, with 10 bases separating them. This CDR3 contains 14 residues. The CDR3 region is CASSPDASNQPQHF. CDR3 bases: TGTGCCAGCAGCCCGGACGCCAGCAATCAGCCCCAGCATTTT.

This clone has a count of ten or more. The CDR3 DNA sequence: TGTGCCAGTAGTTTGGCGCCGGGACTAGGACAGTTCTTC. This encodes CASSLAPGLGQFF. The chain is built from TRBV19 and TRBJ2-1, with 8 positions matching TRBD2. This CDR3 has 13 residues. Germline loops: CDR1 LNHDA, CDR2 SQIVND (reference sequence). After removal of 5 bases from V and 13 bases from J, the junction contained 10 bases not matched to a gene.

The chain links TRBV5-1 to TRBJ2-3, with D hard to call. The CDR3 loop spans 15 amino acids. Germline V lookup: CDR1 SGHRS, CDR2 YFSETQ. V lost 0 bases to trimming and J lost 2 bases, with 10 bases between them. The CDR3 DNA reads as TGCGCCAGCAGCTTGGTGGTTGGGATCACAGATACGCAGTATTTT. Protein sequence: CASSLVVGITDTQYF.

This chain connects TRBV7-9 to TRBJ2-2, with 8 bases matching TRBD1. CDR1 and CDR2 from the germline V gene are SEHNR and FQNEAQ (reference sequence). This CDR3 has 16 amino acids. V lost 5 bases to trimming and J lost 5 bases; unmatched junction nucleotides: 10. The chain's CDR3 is CASSGEAGGSTGELFF. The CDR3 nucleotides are TGTGCCAGCAGCGGGGAGGCAGGGGGCTCTACCGGGGAGCTGTTTTTT.

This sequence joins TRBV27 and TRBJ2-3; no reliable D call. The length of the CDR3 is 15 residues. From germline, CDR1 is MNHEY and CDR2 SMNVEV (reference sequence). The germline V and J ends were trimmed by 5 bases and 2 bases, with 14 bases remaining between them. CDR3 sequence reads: CASSQFDKYTDTQYF. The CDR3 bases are TGTGCCAGCAGTCAATTCGACAAATACACAGATACGCAGTATTTT.

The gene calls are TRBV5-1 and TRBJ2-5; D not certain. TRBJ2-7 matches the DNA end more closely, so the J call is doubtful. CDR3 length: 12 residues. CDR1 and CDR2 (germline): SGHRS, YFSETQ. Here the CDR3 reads CASSRDGYEQYF. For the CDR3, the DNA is TGCGCCAGCAGCAGAGACGGCTACGAGCAGTACTTC.

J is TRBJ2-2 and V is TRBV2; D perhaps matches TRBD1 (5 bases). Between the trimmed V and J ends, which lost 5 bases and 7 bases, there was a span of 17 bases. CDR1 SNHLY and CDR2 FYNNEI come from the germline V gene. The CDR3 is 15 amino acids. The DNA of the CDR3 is TGTGCCAGCAGTCAGACCCCAGGGTCTATCGGGGAGCTGTTTTTT. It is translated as CASSQTPGSIGELFF. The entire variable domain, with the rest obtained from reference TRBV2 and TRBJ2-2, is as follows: EPEVTQTPSHQVTQMGQEVILRCVPISNHLYFYWYRQILGQKVEFLVSFYNNEISEKSEIFDDQFSVERPDGSNFTLKIRSTKLEDSAMYFCASSQTPGSIGELFFGEGSRLTVL.

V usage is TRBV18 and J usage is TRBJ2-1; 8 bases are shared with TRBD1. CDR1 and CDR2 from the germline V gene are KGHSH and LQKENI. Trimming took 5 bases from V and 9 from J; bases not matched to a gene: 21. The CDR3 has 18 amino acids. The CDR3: CASSKRQGSHAASSEQFF. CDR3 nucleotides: TGTGCCAGCTCAAAACGACAGGGGAGTCACGCGGCCTCCAGTGAGCAGTTCTTC.